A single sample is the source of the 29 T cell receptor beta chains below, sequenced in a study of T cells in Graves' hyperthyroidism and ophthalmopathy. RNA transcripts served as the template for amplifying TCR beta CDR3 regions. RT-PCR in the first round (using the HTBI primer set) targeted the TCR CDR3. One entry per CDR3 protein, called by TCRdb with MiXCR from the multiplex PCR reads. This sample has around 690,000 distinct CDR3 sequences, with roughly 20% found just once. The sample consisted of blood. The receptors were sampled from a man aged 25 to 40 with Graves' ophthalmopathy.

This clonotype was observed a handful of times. The CDR3 coding sequence is TGCGCCAGCAGCCAAGAGGCGGGACTGATCAATCAGCCCCAGCATTTT. Its protein is CASSQEAGLINQPQHF. The V call is TRBV4-1, the J call TRBJ1-5, with D possibly TRBD1 on 5 matching bases. The CDR3 consists of 16 residues. Trimming took 0 bases from V and 3 from J, leaving 12 bases between them. Germline CDR1 reads MGHRA; CDR2 reads YSYEKL.

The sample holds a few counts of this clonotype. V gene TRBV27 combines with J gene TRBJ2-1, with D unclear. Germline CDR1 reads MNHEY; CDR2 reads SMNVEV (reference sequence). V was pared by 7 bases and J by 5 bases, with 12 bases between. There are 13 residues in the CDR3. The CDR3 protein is CASTMGINNEQFF. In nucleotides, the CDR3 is TGTGCCAGCACCATGGGCATCAACAATGAGCAGTTCTTC.

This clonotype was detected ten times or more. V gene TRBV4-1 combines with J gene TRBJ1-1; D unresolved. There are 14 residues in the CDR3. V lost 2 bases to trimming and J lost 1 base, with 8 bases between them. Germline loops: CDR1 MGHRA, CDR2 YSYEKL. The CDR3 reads CASSQQDGNTEAFF. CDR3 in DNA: TGCGCCAGCAGCCAACAGGACGGGAACACTGAAGCTTTCTTT.

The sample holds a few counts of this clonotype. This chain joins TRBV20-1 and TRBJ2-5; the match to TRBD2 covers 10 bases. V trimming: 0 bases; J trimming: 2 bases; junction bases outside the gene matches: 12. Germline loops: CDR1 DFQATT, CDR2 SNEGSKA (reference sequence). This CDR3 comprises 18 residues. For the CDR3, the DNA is TGCAGTGCTAGAGATTTCAAACTAGCGGGACGCTTTCAAGAGACCCAGTACTTC. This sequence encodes CSARDFKLAGRFQETQYF.

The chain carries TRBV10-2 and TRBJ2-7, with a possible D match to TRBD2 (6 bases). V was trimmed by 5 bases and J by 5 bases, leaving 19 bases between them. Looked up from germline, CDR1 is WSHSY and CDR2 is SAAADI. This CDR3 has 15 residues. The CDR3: CASSSGSGVVHEQYF. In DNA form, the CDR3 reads TGCGCCAGCAGTAGTGGTAGCGGAGTGGTCCACGAGCAGTACTTC.

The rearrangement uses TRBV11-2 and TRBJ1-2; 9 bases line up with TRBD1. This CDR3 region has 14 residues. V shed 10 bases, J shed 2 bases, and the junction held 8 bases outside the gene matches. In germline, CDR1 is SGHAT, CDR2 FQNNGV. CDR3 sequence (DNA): TGTGCCACCTCTGAGGGGACAGGGAACTATGGCTACACCTTC. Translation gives CATSEGTGNYGYTF.

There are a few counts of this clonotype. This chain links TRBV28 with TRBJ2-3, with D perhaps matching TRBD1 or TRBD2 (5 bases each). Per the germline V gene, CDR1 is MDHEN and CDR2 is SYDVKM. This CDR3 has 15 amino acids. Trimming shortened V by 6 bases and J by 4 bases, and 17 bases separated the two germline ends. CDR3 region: CASRPRTGRADTQYF. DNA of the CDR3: TGTGCCAGCAGGCCCCGAACGGGACGCGCAGATACGCAGTATTTT. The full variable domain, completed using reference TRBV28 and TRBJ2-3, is DVKVTQSSRYLVKRTGEKVFLECVQDMDHENMFWYRQDPGLGLRLIYFSYDVKMKEKGDIPEGYSVSREKKERFSLILESASTNQTSMYLCASRPRTGRADTQYFGPGTRLTVL.

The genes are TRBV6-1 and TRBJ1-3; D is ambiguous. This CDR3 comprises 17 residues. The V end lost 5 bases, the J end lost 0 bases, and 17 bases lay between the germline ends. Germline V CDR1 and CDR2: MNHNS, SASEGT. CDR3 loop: CASSQTPQRNSGNTIYF. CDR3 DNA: TGTGCCAGCAGTCAAACTCCACAGAGGAACTCTGGAAACACCATATATTTT.

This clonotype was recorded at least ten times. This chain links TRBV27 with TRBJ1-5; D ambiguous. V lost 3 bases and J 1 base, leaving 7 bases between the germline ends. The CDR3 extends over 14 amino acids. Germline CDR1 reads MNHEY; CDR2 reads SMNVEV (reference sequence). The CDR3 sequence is CASSFVGSNQPQHF. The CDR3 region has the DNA TGTGCCAGCAGTTTCGTGGGAAGCAATCAGCCCCAGCATTTT.

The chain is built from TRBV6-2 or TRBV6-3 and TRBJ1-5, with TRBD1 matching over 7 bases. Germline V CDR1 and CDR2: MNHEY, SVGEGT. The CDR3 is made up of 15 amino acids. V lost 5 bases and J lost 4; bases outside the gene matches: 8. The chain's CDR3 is CASSEGGGQNQPQHF. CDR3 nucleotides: TGTGCCAGCAGTGAAGGGGGGGGACAGAATCAGCCCCAGCATTTT.

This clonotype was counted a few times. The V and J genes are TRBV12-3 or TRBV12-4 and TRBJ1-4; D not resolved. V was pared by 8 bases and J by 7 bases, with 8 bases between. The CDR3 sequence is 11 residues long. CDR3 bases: TGTGCCAGCGGTCTTAGTGAAAAACTGTTTTTT. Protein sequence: CASGLSEKLFF.

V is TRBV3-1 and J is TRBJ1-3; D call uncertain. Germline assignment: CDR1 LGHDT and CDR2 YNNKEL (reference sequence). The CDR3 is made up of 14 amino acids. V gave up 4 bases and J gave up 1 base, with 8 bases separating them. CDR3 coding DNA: TGTGCCAGCAGCCGCGACATGTCTGGAAACACCATATATTTT. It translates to CASSRDMSGNTIYF.

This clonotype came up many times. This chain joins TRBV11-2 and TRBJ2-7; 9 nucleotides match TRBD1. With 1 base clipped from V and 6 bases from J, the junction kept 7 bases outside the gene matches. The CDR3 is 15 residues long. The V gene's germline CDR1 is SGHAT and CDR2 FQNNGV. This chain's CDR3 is CASSLVVGTGIEQYF. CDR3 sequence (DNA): TGTGCCAGCAGCTTAGTCGTAGGGACAGGGATCGAGCAGTACTTC.

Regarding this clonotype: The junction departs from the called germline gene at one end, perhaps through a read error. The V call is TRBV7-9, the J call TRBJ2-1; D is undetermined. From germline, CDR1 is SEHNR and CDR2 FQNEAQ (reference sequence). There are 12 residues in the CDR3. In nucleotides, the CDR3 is TGTGCCAGCAGCCCGTCATACAGTGAGCAGTTCTTC. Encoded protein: CASSPSYSEQFF.

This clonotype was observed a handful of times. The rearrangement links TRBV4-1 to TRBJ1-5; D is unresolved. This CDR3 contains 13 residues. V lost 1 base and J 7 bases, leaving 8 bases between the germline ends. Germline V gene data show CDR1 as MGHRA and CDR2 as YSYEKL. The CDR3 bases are TGCGCCAGCAGCCAAGGTATCGGGCAGCCCCAGCATTTT. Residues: CASSQGIGQPQHF.

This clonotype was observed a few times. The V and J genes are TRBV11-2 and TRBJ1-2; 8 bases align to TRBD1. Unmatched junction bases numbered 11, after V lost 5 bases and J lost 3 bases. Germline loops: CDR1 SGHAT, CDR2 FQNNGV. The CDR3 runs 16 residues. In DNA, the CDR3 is TGTGCCAGCAGCGGGACGCTTGGACAGGGTTACTATGGCTACACCTTC. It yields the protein CASSGTLGQGYYGYTF.

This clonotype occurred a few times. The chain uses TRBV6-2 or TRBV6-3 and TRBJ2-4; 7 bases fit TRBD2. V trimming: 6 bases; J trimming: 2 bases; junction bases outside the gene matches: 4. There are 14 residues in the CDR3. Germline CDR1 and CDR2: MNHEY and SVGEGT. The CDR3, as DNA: TGTGCCAGCAGCTGGGGAGGGTCCAAAAACATTCAGTACTTC. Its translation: CASSWGGSKNIQYF.

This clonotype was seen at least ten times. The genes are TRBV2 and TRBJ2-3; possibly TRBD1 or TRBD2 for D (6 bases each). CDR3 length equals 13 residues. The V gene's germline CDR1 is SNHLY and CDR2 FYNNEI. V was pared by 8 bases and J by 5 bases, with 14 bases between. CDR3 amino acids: CASEGGIGDTQYF. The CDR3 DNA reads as TGTGCCAGCGAGGGGGGTATCGGAGATACGCAGTATTTT.

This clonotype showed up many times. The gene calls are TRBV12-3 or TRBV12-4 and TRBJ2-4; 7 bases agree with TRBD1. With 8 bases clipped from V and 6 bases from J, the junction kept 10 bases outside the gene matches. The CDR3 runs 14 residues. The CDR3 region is CASGIPGGRNIQYF. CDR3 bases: TGTGCCAGCGGAATCCCAGGGGGAAGAAACATTCAGTACTTC.

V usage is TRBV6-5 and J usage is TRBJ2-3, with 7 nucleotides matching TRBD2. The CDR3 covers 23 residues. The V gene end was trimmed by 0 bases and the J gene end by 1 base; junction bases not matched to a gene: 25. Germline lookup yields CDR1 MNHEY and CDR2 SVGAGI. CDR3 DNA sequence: TGTGCCAGCAGTTACTCGCCAGGGCGACCATCCCCTCAAAGCGGGATTCGCACAGATACGCAGTATTTT. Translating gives CASSYSPGRPSPQSGIRTDTQYF.

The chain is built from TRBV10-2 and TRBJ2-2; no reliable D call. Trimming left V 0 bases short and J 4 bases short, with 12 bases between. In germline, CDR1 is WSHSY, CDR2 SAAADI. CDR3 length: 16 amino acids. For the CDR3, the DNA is TGCGCCAGCAGTGAGTCGGGCAGTTTGGGCACCGGGGAGCTGTTTTTT. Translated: CASSESGSLGTGELFF.

This CDR3 is CASSEFWTGVVEQYF. Written as DNA, the CDR3 is TGCGCCAGCAGTGAATTCTGGACAGGGGTAGTGGAGCAGTACTTC. The rearrangement joins TRBV10-2 to TRBJ2-7, with 9 positions matching TRBD1. Germline values: CDR1 WSHSY, CDR2 SAAADI. With V trimmed by 3 bases and J by 7 bases, 10 bases remained unmatched. The CDR3 covers 15 residues.

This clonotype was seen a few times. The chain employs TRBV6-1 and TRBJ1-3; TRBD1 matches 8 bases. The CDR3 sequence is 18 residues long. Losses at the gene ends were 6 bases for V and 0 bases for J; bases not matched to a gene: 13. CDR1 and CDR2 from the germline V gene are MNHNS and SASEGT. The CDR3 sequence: CASSQRDRSLHSGNTIYF. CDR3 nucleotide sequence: TGTGCCAGCAGCCAGAGGGACAGGAGTCTCCACTCTGGAAACACCATATATTTT.

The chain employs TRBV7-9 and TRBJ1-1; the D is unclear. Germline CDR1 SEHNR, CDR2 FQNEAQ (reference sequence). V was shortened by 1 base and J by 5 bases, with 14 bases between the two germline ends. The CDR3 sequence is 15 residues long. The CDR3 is CASSLGGGDQTEAFF. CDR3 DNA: TGTGCCAGCAGCTTAGGGGGTGGGGATCAGACTGAAGCTTTCTTT.

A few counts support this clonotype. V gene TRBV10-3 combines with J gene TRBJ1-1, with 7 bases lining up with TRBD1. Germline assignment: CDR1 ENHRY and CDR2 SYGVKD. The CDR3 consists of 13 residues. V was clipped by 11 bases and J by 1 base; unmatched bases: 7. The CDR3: CAVRQGENTEAFF. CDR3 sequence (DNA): TGTGCCGTTCGTCAGGGGGAGAACACTGAAGCTTTCTTT.

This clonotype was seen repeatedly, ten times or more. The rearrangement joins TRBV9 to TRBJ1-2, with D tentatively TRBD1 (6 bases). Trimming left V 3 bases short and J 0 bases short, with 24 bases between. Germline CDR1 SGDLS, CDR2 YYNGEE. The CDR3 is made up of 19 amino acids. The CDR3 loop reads CASSGRTGPGQIPNYGYTF. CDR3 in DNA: TGTGCCAGCAGCGGGCGAACCGGCCCAGGACAGATACCTAACTATGGCTACACCTTC.

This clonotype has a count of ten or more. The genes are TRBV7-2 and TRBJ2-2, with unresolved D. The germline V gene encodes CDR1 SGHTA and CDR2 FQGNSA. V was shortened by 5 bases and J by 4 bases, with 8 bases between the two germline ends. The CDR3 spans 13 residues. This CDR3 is CASSPDFTGELFF. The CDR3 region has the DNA TGTGCCAGCAGCCCAGACTTCACCGGGGAGCTGTTTTTT. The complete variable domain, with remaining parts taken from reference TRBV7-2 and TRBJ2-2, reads GAGVSQSPSNKVTEKGKDVELRCDPISGHTALYWYRQSLGQGLEFLIYFQGNSAPDKSGLPSDRFSAERTGGSVSTLTIQRTQQEDSAVYLCASSPDFTGELFFGEGSRLTVL.

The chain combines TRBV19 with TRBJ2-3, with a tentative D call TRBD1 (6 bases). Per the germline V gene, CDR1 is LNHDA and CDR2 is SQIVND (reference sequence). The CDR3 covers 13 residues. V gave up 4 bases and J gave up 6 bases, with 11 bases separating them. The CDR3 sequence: CASSSPQGDTQYF. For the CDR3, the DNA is TGTGCCAGTAGTAGCCCGCAGGGGGATACGCAGTATTTT.

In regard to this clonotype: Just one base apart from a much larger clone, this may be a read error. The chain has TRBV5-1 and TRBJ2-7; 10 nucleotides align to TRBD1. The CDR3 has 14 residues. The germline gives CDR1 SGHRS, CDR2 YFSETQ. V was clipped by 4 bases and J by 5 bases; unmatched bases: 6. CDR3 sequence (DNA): TGCGCCAGCAGCACCGGACAGGGGGGAGACGAGCAGTACTTC. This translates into CASSTGQGGDEQYF.